The clone carrying this T cell receptor beta chain was seen ten or more times. CDR1 is KGHDR, CDR2 SFDVKD, per germline. This CDR3 contains 14 residues. The V gene lost 4 bases and the J gene lost 2 bases, with 11 bases spanning the gap. The data originate from a study of T-cell reconstitution after alpha-beta-depleted transplantation in children. During its preparation, the TCRbeta library received unique molecular identifiers. TCRdb fed the PCR reads into MiXCR, producing one record per CDR3 protein. The sample shows hundreds of thousands of distinct CDR3 sequences, around 16% of them seen only once.

Specimen: PBMCs from the stem cell graft donor, collected from the stem cell graft. This sequence originates from a human donor who donated a stem cell graft to a child with acute myeloid leukemia. V usage is TRBV24-1 and J usage is TRBJ2-7; D is perhaps TRBD1 (6 bases). The CDR3 region is CATSDPTGTYEQYF. CDR3 coding DNA: TGTGCCACCAGTGACCCCACAGGGACCTACGAGCAGTACTTC.